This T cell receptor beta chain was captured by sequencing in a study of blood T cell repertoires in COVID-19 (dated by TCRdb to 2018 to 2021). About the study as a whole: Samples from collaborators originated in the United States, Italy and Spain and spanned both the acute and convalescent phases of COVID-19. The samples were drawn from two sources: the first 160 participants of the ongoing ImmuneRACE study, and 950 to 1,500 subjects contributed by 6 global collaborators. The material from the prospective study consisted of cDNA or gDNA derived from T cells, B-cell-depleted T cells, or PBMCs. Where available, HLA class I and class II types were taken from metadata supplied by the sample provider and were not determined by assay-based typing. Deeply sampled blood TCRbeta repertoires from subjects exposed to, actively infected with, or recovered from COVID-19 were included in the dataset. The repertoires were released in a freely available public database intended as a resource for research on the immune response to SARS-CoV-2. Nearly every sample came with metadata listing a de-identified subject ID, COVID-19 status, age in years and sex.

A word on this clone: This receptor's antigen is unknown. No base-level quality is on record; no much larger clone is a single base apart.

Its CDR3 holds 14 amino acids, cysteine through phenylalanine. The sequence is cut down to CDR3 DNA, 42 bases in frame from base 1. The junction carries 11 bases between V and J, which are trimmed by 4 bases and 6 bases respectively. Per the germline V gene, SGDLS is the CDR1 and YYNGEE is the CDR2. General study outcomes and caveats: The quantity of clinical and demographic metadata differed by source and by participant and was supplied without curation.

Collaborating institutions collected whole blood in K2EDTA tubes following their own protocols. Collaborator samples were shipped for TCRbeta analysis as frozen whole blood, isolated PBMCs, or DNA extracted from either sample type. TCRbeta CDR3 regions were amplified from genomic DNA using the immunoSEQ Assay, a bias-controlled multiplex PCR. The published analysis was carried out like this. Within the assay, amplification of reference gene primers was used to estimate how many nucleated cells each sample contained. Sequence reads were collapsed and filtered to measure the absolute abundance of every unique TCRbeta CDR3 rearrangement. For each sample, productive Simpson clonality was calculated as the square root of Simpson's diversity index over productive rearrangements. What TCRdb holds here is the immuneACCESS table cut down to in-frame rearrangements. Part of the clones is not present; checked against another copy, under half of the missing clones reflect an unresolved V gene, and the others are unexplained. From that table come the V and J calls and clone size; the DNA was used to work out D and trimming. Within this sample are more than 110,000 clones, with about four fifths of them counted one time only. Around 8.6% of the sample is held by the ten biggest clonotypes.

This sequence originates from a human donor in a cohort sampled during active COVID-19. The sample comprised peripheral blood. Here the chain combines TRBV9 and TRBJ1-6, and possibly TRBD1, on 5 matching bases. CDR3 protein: CASSSDSRNSPLHF. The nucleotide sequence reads TGTGCCAGCAGCTCCGACAGTCGTAATTCACCCCTCCACTTT.